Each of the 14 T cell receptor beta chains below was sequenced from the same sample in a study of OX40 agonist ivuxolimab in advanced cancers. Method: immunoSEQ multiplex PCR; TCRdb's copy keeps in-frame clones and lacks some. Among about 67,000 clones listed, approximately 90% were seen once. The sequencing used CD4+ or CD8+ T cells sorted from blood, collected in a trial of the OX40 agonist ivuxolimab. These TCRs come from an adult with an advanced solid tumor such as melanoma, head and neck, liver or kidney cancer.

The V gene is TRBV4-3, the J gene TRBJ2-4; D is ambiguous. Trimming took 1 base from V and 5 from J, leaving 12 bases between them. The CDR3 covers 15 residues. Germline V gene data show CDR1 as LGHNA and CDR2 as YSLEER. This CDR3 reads CASSQGPGGENIQYF. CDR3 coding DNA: TGCGCCAGCAGCCAAGGGCCCGGTGGGGAAAACATTCAGTACTTC.

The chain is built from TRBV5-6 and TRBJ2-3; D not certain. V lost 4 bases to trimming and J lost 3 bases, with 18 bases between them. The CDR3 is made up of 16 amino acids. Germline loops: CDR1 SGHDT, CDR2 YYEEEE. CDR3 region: CASSPGSAGWTDTQYF. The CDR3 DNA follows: TGTGCCAGCAGCCCCGGCTCGGCAGGATGGACAGATACGCAGTATTTT.

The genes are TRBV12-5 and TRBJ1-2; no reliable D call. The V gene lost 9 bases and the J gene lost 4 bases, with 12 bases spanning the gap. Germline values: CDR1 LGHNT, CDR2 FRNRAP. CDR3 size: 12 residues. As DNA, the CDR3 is TGTGCTAGCGCGGAAGGGCTCTATGGCTACACCTTC. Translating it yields CASAEGLYGYTF. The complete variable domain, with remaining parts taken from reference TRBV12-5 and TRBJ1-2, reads DARVTQTPRHKVTEMGQEVTMRCQPILGHNTVFWYRQTMMQGLELLAYFRNRAPLDDSGMPKDRFSAEMPDATLATLKIQPSEPRDSAVYFCASAEGLYGYTFGSGTRLTVV.

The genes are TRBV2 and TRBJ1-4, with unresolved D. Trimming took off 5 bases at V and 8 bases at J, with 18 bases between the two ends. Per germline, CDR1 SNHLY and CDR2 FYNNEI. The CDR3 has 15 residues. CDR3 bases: TGTGCCAGCAGTCCCTCCCGGGGTGATAGCGAAAAACTGTTTTTT. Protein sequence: CASSPSRGDSEKLFF.

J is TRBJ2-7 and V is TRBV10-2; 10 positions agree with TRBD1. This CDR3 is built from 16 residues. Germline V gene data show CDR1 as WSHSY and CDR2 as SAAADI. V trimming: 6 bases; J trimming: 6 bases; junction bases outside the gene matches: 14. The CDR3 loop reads CASREIPGTGAFEQYF. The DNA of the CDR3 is TGCGCCAGCAGAGAAATACCCGGGACAGGGGCTTTCGAGCAGTACTTC.

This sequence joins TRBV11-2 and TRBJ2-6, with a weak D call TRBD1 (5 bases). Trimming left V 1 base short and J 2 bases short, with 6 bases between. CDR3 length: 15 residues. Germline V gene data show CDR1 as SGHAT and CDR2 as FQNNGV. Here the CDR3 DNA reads TGTGCCAGCAGCTTAGTGGACACTGGGGCCAACGTCCTGACTTTC. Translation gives CASSLVDTGANVLTF. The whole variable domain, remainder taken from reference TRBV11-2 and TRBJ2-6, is EAGVAQSPRYKIIEKRQSVAFWCNPISGHATLYWYQQILGQGPKLLIQFQNNGVVDDSQLPKDRFSAERLKGVDSTLKIQPAKLEDSAVYLCASSLVDTGANVLTFGAGSRLTVL.

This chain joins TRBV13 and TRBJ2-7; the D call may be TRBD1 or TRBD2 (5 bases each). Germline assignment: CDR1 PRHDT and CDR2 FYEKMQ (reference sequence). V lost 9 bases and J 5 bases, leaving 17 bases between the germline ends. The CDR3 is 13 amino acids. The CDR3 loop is CASTTAGGHEQYF. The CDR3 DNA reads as TGTGCCAGTACAACAGCTGGGGGTCACGAGCAGTACTTC. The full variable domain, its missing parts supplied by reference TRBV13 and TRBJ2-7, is AAGVIQSPRHLIKEKRETATLKCYPIPRHDTVYWYQQGPGQDPQFLISFYEKMQSDKGSIPDRFSAQQFSDYHSELNMSSLELGDSALYFCASTTAGGHEQYFGPGTRLTVT.

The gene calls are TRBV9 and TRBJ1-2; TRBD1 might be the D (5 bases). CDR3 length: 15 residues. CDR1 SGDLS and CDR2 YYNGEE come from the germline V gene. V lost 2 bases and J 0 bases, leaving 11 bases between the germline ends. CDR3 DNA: TGTGCCAGCAGCGTTATAGACAGTTCTAACTATGGCTACACCTTC. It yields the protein CASSVIDSSNYGYTF.

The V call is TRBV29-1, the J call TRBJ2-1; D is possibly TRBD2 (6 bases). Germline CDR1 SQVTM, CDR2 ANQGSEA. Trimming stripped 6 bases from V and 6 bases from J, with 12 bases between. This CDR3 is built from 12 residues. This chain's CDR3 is CSVDGGSNEQFF. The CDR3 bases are TGCAGCGTGGATGGGGGGAGCAATGAGCAGTTCTTC.

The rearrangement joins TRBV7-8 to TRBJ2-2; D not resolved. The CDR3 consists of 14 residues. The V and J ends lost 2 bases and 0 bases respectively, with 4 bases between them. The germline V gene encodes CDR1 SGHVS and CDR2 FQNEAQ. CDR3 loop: CASSLFANTGELFF. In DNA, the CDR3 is TGTGCCAGCAGCTTATTCGCGAACACCGGGGAGCTGTTTTTT.

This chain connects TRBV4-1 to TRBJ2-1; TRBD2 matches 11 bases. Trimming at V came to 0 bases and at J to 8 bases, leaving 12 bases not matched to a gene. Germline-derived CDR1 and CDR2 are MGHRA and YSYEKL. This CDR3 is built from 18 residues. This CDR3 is CASSQEPLTSGSGDEQFF. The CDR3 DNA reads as TGCGCCAGCAGCCAAGAACCCCTTACTAGCGGGAGTGGCGATGAGCAGTTCTTC.

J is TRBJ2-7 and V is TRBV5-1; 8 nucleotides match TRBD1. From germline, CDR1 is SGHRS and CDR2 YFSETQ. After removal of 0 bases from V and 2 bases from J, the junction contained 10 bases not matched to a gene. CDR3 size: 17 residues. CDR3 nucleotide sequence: TGCGCCAGCAGCTTGGCTAAGACAGGGGCCTTAACCTACGAGCAGTACTTC. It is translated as CASSLAKTGALTYEQYF.

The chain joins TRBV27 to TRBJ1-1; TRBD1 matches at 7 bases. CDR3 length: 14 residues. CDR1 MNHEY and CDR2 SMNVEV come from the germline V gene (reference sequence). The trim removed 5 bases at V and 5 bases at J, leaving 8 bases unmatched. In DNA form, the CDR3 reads TGTGCCAGCAGTCCCTACAGGGGTGATACTGAAGCTTTCTTT. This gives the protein CASSPYRGDTEAFF.

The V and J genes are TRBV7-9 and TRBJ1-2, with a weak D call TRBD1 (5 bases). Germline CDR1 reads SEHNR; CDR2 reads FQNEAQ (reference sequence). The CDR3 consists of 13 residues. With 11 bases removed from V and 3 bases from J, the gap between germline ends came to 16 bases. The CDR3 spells CASQRGNYYGYTF. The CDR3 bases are TGTGCCTCACAAAGGGGTAACTACTATGGCTACACCTTC.